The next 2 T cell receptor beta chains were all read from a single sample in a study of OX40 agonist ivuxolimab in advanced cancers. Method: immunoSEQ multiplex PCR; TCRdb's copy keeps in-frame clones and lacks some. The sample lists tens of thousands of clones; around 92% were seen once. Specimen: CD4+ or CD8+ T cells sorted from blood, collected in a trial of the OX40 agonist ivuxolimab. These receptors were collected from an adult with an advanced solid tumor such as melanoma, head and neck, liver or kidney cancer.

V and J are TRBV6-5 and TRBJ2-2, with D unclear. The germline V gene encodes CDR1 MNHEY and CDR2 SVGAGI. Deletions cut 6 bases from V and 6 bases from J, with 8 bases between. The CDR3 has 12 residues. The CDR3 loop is CASRIGSGELFF. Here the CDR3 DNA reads TGTGCCAGCAGGATTGGTTCCGGGGAGCTGTTTTTT.

The CDR3 loop is CASSLEGTGDEKLFF. In nucleotides, the CDR3 is TGTGCCAGCAGCTTAGAAGGGACAGGGGATGAAAAACTGTTTTTT. V usage is TRBV13 and J usage is TRBJ1-4; 10 bases map to TRBD1. The ends lost 1 base at V and 6 bases at J; junction bases unmatched: 2. Germline V gives CDR1 PRHDT, CDR2 FYEKMQ (reference sequence). CDR3 size: 15 residues.